The 24 T cell receptor beta chains in this list originate from one sample, sequenced in a study of cytomegalovirus exposure and HLA in healthy donors (TCRdb year 2017). The library was prepared using the immunoSEQ multiplex PCR assay. The multiplex PCR relied on a mix of 60 forward primers for TCR Vbeta segments and 13 reverse primers for TCR Jbeta segments. As stored in TCRdb, this immuneACCESS dataset retains in-frame rearrangements with V and J assigned. A fraction of the clones does not appear; measured against another copy, unresolved V genes explain less than half of the discrepancy, and the remainder lacks a known reason. For this sample there are about 65,000 clones; over 75% appear just once. About 4.7% of the sample is held by the ten biggest clonotypes. What was sequenced was PBMCs. The source of these receptors is a woman aged 25 to 39 in good health and CMV-seronegative.

The gene calls are TRBV25-1 and TRBJ2-5; TRBD1 matches 7 bases. Germline CDR1 is MGHDK and CDR2 is SYGVNS. The CDR3 has 14 residues. V shed 3 bases, J shed 2 bases, and the junction held 3 bases outside the gene matches. DNA for the CDR3: TGTGCCAGCAGTGAGGACAGGAGACAAGAGACCCAGTACTTC. It codes for CASSEDRRQETQYF. The full variable domain, in which reference TRBV25-1 and TRBJ2-5 provide the parts outside the CDR3, is EADIYQTPRYLVIGTGKKITLECSQTMGHDKMYWYQQDPGMELHLIHYSYGVNSTEKGDLSSESTVSRIRTEHFPLTLESARPSHTSQYLCASSEDRRQETQYFGPGTRLLVL.

This clone has a handful of counts. V and J are TRBV2 and TRBJ2-1, with 9 bases lining up with TRBD1. V lost 6 bases to trimming and J lost 6 bases; unmatched junction nucleotides: 6. This CDR3 has 14 residues. Germline assignment: CDR1 SNHLY and CDR2 FYNNEI. The CDR3 loop is CASSGTGHVNEQFF. In DNA, the CDR3 is TGTGCCAGCAGCGGGACAGGGCATGTCAATGAGCAGTTCTTC.

This clone has just a few counts. This sequence joins TRBV10-3 and TRBJ2-7; 13 nucleotides agree with TRBD2. CDR1 is ENHRY, CDR2 SYGVKD, per germline. CDR3 length: 14 residues. V lost 6 bases and J lost 6; bases outside the gene matches: 5. This CDR3 is CAISTSGRALEQYF. The CDR3 DNA sequence: TGTGCCATCAGCACTAGCGGGAGGGCCCTCGAGCAGTACTTC.

This sequence joins TRBV5-6 and TRBJ2-7; 11 bases are a match to TRBD2. V was pared by 3 bases and J by 0 bases, with 5 bases of the junction left unmatched. From germline, CDR1 is SGHDT and CDR2 YYEEEE. The CDR3 extends over 16 amino acids. The CDR3, as DNA: TGTGCCAGCAGCTGGATCGGACTAGCGGGCTCCTACGAGCAGTACTTC. Amino acids: CASSWIGLAGSYEQYF.

The chain has TRBV9 and TRBJ2-1; 7 bases agree with TRBD2. This CDR3 region has 15 residues. Trimming at V came to 3 bases and at J to 4 bases, leaving 7 bases not matched to a gene. Germline V gives CDR1 SGDLS, CDR2 YYNGEE. CDR3 sequence: CASSAGGSMYNEQFF. The CDR3 DNA is TGTGCCAGCAGCGCCGGCGGGAGCATGTACAATGAGCAGTTCTTC.

The chain combines TRBV7-2 with TRBJ2-7; 12 bases are a match to TRBD2. Germline V gives CDR1 SGHTA, CDR2 FQGNSA. The CDR3 runs 15 residues. V was clipped by 2 bases and J by 7 bases; unmatched bases: 6. CDR3 nucleotides: TGTGCCAGCAGCTTAAGACTAGCGGGAGAGGAGGAGCAGTACTTC. This translates into CASSLRLAGEEEQYF.

The gene calls are TRBV5-6 and TRBJ2-3, with TRBD2 as a possible D gene (6 bases). With 5 bases removed from V and 6 bases from J, the gap between germline ends came to 10 bases. The CDR3 totals 12 residues. CDR1 and CDR2 (germline): SGHDT, YYEEEE. As DNA, the CDR3 is TGTGCCAGCAGTAGGGACTTTGATACGCAGTATTTT. Translation: CASSRDFDTQYF.

This chain connects TRBV6-5 to TRBJ2-2; 8 bases line up with TRBD1. The V and J ends lost 7 bases and 5 bases, in that order; junction bases with no gene match: 3. Germline CDR1 MNHEY, CDR2 SVGAGI. This CDR3 has 13 amino acids. CDR3 nucleotides: TGTGCCAGCAAACAGGGGGGAACCGGGGAGCTGTTTTTT. Protein sequence: CASKQGGTGELFF.

This clone was seen once. The chain recombines TRBV14 with TRBJ2-2, with unresolved D. V lost 3 bases and J lost 6, with 5 bases in between. Germline V gene data show CDR1 as SGHDN and CDR2 as FVKESK. There are 12 residues in the CDR3. The CDR3 sequence is CASSHFAGELFF. Here the CDR3 DNA reads TGTGCCAGCAGCCACTTTGCCGGGGAGCTGTTTTTT.

This clone was detected once. The J gene is TRBJ1-3, the V gene TRBV30; maybe TRBD1 (6 bases). V was cut by 2 bases and J by 4 bases, with 12 bases left in between. Germline V gene lookup returns CDR1 GTSNPN and CDR2 SVGIG (reference sequence). The CDR3 has 14 residues. The CDR3 region is CAWSNLRGGNTIYF. The DNA of the CDR3 is TGTGCCTGGAGTAACCTCAGGGGAGGAAACACCATATATTTT.

V gene TRBV30 combines with J gene TRBJ1-1; D gene uncertain. The CDR3 has 12 residues. The ends were cut back, 8 bases at V and 1 base at J, with 11 bases in the middle. CDR1 and CDR2 (germline): GTSNPN, SVGIG (reference sequence). The CDR3 DNA is TGTGCCCGGTCACAGCAGAACACTGAAGCTTTCTTT. It translates to CARSQQNTEAFF. Filled out from reference TRBV30 and TRBJ1-1, the complete variable domain reads SQTIHQWPATLVQPVGSPLSLECTVEGTSNPNLYWYRQAAGRGLQLLFYSVGIGQISSEVPQNLSASRPQDRQFILSSKKLLLSDSGFYLCARSQQNTEAFFGQGTRLTVV.

This clone was detected only a few times. The chain is built from TRBV28 and TRBJ2-7; the D gene is possibly TRBD2 (7 bases). Between the trimmed V and J ends, which lost 7 bases and 5 bases, there was a span of 15 bases. Germline V gene data show CDR1 as MDHEN and CDR2 as SYDVKM. There are 13 residues in the CDR3. The CDR3 DNA reads TGTGCCAGCAAAGGGCAGGGGAGGGACGAGCAGTACTTC. Its protein product is CASKGQGRDEQYF.

The V call is TRBV29-1, the J call TRBJ2-1; possible D gene TRBD2, 6 bases. Germline lookup yields CDR1 SQVTM and CDR2 ANQGSEA. V dropped 7 bases and J dropped 4 bases, with 17 bases sitting between them. CDR3 length: 14 amino acids. The CDR3 DNA follows: TGCAGCGCCAATGGGCGGACTACTTACAATGAGCAGTTCTTC. This sequence encodes CSANGRTTYNEQFF.

This clone has just a few counts. The rearrangement uses TRBV6-6 and TRBJ1-1; D gene ambiguous. The CDR3 spans 12 residues. Germline CDR1 MNHNY, CDR2 SVGAGI (reference sequence). V lost 8 bases to trimming and J lost 0 bases, with 7 bases between them. Written as DNA, the CDR3 is TGTGCCAGCGTTGGCTTGAACACTGAAGCTTTCTTT. Translation: CASVGLNTEAFF.

The chain couples TRBV10-3 to TRBJ1-6; 12 bases fit TRBD1. This CDR3 spans 14 amino acids. Germline CDR1 is ENHRY and CDR2 is SYGVKD. V shed 8 bases, J shed 12 bases, and the junction held 8 bases outside the gene matches. The CDR3 DNA reads TGTGCCATCGCCCCGGGACAGGGGGCCTTACCCCTCCACTTT. This codes for CAIAPGQGALPLHF.

This clone has only one observation. The chain combines TRBV10-1 with TRBJ2-7, with 10 nucleotides matching TRBD2. Unmatched junction bases numbered 8, after V lost 5 bases and J lost 7 bases. Germline V lookup: CDR1 WNHNN, CDR2 SYGVQD (reference sequence). This CDR3 spans 14 amino acids. CDR3 sequence (DNA): TGCGCCAGCAGTCTAGCGGGAGTTCTTTCGGAGCAGTACTTC. It specifies CASSLAGVLSEQYF.

The chain uses TRBV30 and TRBJ1-5; D is ambiguous. V was shortened by 0 bases and J by 0 bases, with 9 bases between the two germline ends. This CDR3 has 15 residues. Germline-derived CDR1 and CDR2 are GTSNPN and SVGIG (reference sequence). CDR3 bases: TGTGCCTGGAGTGTCGGAGCGTCTAGCAATCAGCCCCAGCATTTT. Its translation is CAWSVGASSNQPQHF.

The chain couples TRBV18 to TRBJ1-5; TRBD1 agrees at 8 bases. Germline V gene data show CDR1 as KGHSH and CDR2 as LQKENI. This CDR3 spans 17 amino acids. V shed 3 bases, J shed 2 bases, and the junction held 9 bases outside the gene matches. DNA of the CDR3: TGTGCCAGCTCACCGGGGACAGGTCGGGGTCGCAATCAGCCCCAGCATTTT. This sequence encodes CASSPGTGRGRNQPQHF.

The CDR3 bases are TGTGCCAGCAGCCCGGGGCCGAGCGGGAGGACCCAGTACTTC. The encoded protein is CASSPGPSGRTQYF. This chain links TRBV7-9 with TRBJ2-5; 8 bases are shared with TRBD2. The CDR3 loop spans 14 amino acids. The V and J ends lost 5 bases and 7 bases, in that order; junction bases with no gene match: 9. The germline V gene has CDR1 SEHNR and CDR2 FQNEAQ (reference sequence). Full variable domain (missing parts from reference TRBV7-9 and TRBJ2-5): DTGVSQNPRHKITKRGQNVTFRCDPISEHNRLYWYRQTLGQGPEFLTYFQNEAQLEKSRLLSDRFSAERPKGSFSTLEIQRTEQGDSAMYLCASSPGPSGRTQYFGPGTRLLVL.

The chain carries TRBV7-8 and TRBJ1-5, with D perhaps TRBD1 (5 bases). This CDR3 is 14 amino acids long. Germline V gene data show CDR1 as SGHVS and CDR2 as FQNEAQ. Trimming took off 5 bases at V and 7 bases at J, with 15 bases between the two ends. CDR3 bases: TGTGCCAGCAGCCGTCAAAGGGGTGGCCAGCCCCAGCATTTT. Translating gives CASSRQRGGQPQHF.

The chain carries TRBV5-1 and TRBJ1-1; 7 nucleotides line up with TRBD1. Germline V gives CDR1 SGHRS, CDR2 YFSETQ. The V gene end was trimmed by 5 bases and the J gene end by 5 bases; junction bases not matched to a gene: 9. This CDR3 comprises 14 residues. DNA of the CDR3: TGCGCCAGCAGGAAGGGGGCGGAAGGGACTGAAGCTTTCTTT. The encoded protein is CASRKGAEGTEAFF.

For the CDR3, the DNA is TGTGCCAGCGCCACCACCCCCTCCTCAAGCTCAAGCTCCTATAATTCACCCCTCCACTTT. This gives the protein CASATTPSSSSSSYNSPLHF. The J gene is TRBJ1-6, the V gene TRBV2; D unresolved. V was trimmed by 8 bases and J by 0 bases, leaving 26 bases between them. Per the germline V gene, CDR1 is SNHLY and CDR2 is FYNNEI. CDR3 length: 20 residues.

Here the CDR3 DNA reads TGCGCCAGCAGGCCCCACGGTACCTACGAGCAGTACTTC. Translated: CASRPHGTYEQYF. The genes are TRBV4-1 and TRBJ2-7, with D unclear. The V gene's germline CDR1 is MGHRA and CDR2 YSYEKL. CDR3 length equals 13 residues. Deletions cut 6 bases from V and 2 bases from J, with 11 bases between.

This sequence joins TRBV4-1 and TRBJ1-5; weak D call: TRBD1 (6 bases). Trimming removed 1 base from V and 4 bases from J, with 11 bases in between. The length of the CDR3 is 15 residues. Germline loops: CDR1 MGHRA, CDR2 YSYEKL. Written as DNA, the CDR3 is TGCGCCAGCAGCCAAGCTGGGGGCAGAAATCAGCCCCAGCATTTT. This sequence encodes CASSQAGGRNQPQHF.